This entry is about one T cell receptor beta chain. Between the trimmed V and J ends, which lost 0 bases and 0 bases, there was a span of 5 bases. Germline CDR1 and CDR2: LGHNA and YSLEER. This CDR3 comprises 15 residues. This specimen comes from a study of blood T cell repertoires in COVID-19. In the original analysis: Reference gene primer amplification gave nucleated cell count estimates. The data were produced by immunoSEQ multiplex PCR, yet TCRdb's version contains in-frame clones alone and is incomplete. V and J calls and clone size are those listed in that table; D and trimming were worked out from the DNA. Of over 300,000 clones detected, roughly 90% appear once; the ten largest clones hold about 0.89%.

The sequence was obtained from a woman aged 25 to 39 with acute COVID-19. Sequencing was carried out using PBMCs or T cells enriched from blood (not recorded which). The chain uses TRBV4-3 and TRBJ1-4, with D uncertain. DNA of the CDR3: TGCGCCAGCAGCCAAGACCGGGCAACTAATGAAAAACTGTTTTTT. Its translation: CASSQDRATNEKLFF.